A single T cell receptor (beta chain) is shown here with its context. What it binds is unknown. This record comes from a study of T-cell memory formation after mild COVID-19. TCRdb reanalysed the 5' RACE reads using MiXCR and keeps one entry per CDR3 protein. The sample consists of about 290,000 distinct CDR3 sequences, around a sixth of them appearing once. The CDR3 length is 22 residues. General study results and limits: Clones shrinking from day 15 to 85 showed even CD4/CD8 mixes; later expanders tilted CD4+.

The sequencing sample was made of PBMCs or a T cell subset sorted from them (not recorded which). The rearrangement joins TRBV21-1 to TRBJ2-5; the DNA was not compared with TRBD2, the D call given in the table. TRBV21-1 is assigned pseudogene status. This TCR derives from a man younger than 35 who had mild COVID-19 (a few samples of this study predate the infection). Cell type and time point are not known. The CDR3 DNA follows: TGTGCCAGCAGCAAAGGGTCCCAGGGTACCAGGACTAGCGGGGGTCACCAAGAGACCCAGTACTTC. It specifies CASSKGSQGTRTSGGHQETQYF.